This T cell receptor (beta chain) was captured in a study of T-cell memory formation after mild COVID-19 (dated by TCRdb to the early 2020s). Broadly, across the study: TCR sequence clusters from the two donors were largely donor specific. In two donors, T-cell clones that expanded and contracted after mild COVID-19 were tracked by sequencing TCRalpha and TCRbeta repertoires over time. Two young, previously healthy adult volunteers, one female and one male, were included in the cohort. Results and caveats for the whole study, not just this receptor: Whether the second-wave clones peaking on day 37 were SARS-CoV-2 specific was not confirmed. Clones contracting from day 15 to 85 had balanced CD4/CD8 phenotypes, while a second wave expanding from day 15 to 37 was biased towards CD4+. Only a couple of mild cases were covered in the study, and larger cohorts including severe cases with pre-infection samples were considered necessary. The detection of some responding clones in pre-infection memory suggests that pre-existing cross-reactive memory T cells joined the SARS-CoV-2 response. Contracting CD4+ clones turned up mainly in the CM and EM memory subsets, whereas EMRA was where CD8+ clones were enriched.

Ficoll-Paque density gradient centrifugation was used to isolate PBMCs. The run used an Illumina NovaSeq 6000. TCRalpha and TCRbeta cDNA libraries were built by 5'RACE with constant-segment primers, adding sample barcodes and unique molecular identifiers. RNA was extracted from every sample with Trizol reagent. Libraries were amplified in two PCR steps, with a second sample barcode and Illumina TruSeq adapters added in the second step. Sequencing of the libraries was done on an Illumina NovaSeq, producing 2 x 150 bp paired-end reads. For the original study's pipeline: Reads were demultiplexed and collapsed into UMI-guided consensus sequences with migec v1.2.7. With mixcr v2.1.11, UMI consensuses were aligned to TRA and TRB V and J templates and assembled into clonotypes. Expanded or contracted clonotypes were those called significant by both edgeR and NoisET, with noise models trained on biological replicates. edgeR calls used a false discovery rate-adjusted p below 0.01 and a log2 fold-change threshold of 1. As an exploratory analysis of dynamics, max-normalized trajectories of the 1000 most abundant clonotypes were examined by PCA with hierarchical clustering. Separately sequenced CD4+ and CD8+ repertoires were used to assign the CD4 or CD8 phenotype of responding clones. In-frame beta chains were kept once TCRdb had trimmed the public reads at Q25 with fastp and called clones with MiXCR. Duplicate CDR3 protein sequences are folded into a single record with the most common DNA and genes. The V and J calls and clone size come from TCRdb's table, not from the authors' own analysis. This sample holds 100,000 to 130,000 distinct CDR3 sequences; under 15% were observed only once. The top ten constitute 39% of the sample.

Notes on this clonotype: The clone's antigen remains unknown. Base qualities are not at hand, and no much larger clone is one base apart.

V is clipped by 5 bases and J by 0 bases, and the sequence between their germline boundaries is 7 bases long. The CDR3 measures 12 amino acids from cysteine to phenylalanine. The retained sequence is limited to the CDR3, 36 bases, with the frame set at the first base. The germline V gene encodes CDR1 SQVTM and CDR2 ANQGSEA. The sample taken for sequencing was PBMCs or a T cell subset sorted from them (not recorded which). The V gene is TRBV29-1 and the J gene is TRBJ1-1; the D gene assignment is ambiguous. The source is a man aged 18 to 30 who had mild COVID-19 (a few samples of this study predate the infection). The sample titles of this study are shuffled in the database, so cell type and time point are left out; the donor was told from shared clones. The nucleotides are TGCAGCGTTTTCCACCTGAACACTGAAGCTTTCTTT. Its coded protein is CSVFHLNTEAFF.